This TCR beta chain was obtained from a study of beta chain features in type 1 diabetes. V dropped 8 bases and J dropped 7 bases, with 18 bases sitting between them. The CDR3 extends over 14 amino acids. The germline gives CDR1 LNHNV, CDR2 YYDKDF (reference sequence). The investigators reverse transcribed all of the isolated RNA, so they sequenced expressed TCRB transcripts. Using immunoSEQ multiplex PCR, the repertoire was profiled, and TCRdb retains in-frame clones only, with some absent. The data show 150,000 to 160,000 clones, over 8.5% seen once. The origin of this receptor is a man aged 18 to 30 in good health. This chain uses TRBV15 with TRBJ2-1, with a possible D match to TRBD1 (6 bases). Input material: central memory CD4+ T cells from blood. The CDR3 DNA reads TGTGCCACCTCCTACAGGGAGCCCTTAAATGAGCAGTTCTTC. This translates into CATSYREPLNEQFF.